This record covers a single T cell receptor (beta chain). The data belong to a study of blood T cell repertoires in COVID-19. The overall study: Sources were T cells, B-cell-depleted T cells, or PBMCs; the material itself was cDNA or gDNA.

During active infection, Seattle patients enrolled and were then monitored through disease. TCRdb's table, derived via immunoSEQ multiplex PCR, lists solely in-frame clones and lacks some. The sample lists about 170,000 clones, about 92% occurring once. V gave up 1 base and J gave up 0 bases; unmatched junction bases: 10. Germline V gene data show CDR1 as KGHSH and CDR2 as LQKENI. The CDR3 totals 19 residues. The receptor comes from a man aged 30 to 45 with COVID-19, enrolled during active disease. V gene TRBV18 combines with J gene TRBJ2-3, with TRBD2 identical over 10 bases. The sample was peripheral blood. DNA of the CDR3: TGTGCCAGCTCACCACGGCGTACTAGCGGGGTATCTAGCACAGATACGCAGTATTTT. Its translation is CASSPRRTSGVSSTDTQYF.